These T cell receptor beta chains were read from a single sample in a study of a mutant IDH1 vaccine in newly diagnosed glioma. What these receptors recognize is not known. Profiled with immunoSEQ multiplex PCR; TCRdb holds only in-frame clones, not every one. The sample holds tens of thousands of clones, more than 85% seen once. Source: PBMCs, taken from a glioma patient whose treatment included an IDH1 peptide vaccine. These receptors all come from a man aged 25-40 years with glioma. CDR3s include the opening cysteine and the closing phenylalanine or tryptophan. The order of the fields is D gene, V gene, J gene, clone size, CDR3 protein, CDR3 DNA. D genes are given only for firm matches. Not every row has a clone size; where given, it reads once, few, many or a size class.

D: TRBD2; V: TRBV4-2; J: TRBJ2-3; size: .; CDR3: CASSQDGVTNSGGSTDTQYF; DNA: TGTGCCAGCAGCCAAGACGGGGTAACGAATAGCGGGGGAAGCACAGATACGCAGTATTTT
D: .; V: TRBV11-2; J: TRBJ2-1; size: .; CDR3: CASSLSRAAARFF; DNA: TGTGCCAGCAGCCTGAGCCGAGCGGCCGCCAGGTTCTTC
D: .; V: TRBV4-1; J: TRBJ1-4; size: .; CDR3: CASTTLRGVNEKLFF; DNA: TGCGCCAGCACCACTCTCAGGGGTGTTAATGAAAAACTGTTTTTT
D: .; V: TRBV5-1; J: TRBJ1-2; size: few; CDR3: CASSLDTGNFNYGYTF; DNA: TGCGCCAGCAGCTTAGATACAGGAAACTTCAACTATGGCTACACCTTC
D: .; V: TRBV19; J: TRBJ2-3; size: .; CDR3: CASSTPTVFGTQYF; DNA: TGTGCCAGTAGCACCCCGACGGTCTTCGGTACGCAGTATTTT
D: TRBD1; V: TRBV18; J: TRBJ1-1; size: once; CDR3: CASSPEGASTEAFF; DNA: TGTGCCAGCTCACCTGAGGGGGCAAGCACTGAAGCTTTCTTT
D: .; V: TRBV6-1; J: TRBJ1-1; size: .; CDR3: CASSPLGGDTEAFF; DNA: TGTGCCAGCAGTCCCCTTGGGGGGGACACTGAAGCTTTCTTT
D: .; V: TRBV6-1; J: TRBJ1-3; size: .; CDR3: CASSEVGNTIYF; DNA: TGTGCCAGCAGTGAAGTTGGAAACACCATATATTTT
D: TRBD1; V: TRBV7-3; J: TRBJ1-2; size: .; CDR3: CASSLEGTGFNYGYTF; DNA: TGTGCCAGCAGCTTAGAGGGGACAGGATTTAACTATGGCTACACCTTC
D: TRBD1; V: TRBV19; J: TRBJ2-3; size: .; CDR3: CASSPHTGGLTDTQYF; DNA: TGTGCCAGTAGTCCCCATACAGGGGGCCTGACAGATACGCAGTATTTT
D: TRBD2; V: TRBV11-2; J: TRBJ2-5; size: .; CDR3: CASSPLTSTETQYF; DNA: TGTGCCAGCAGCCCCCTGACTAGCACCGAGACCCAGTACTTC
D: TRBD1; V: TRBV29-1; J: TRBJ2-7; size: .; CDR3: CSVEGEGQGGLYEQYF; DNA: TGCAGCGTTGAGGGCGAGGGACAGGGGGGATTATACGAGCAGTACTTC
D: .; V: TRBV14; J: TRBJ2-7; size: .; CDR3: CASSQVRGDEQYF; DNA: TGTGCCAGCAGCCAAGTCAGGGGGGACGAGCAGTACTTC
D: TRBD1; V: TRBV28; J: TRBJ1-1; size: .; CDR3: CASSLTDRGTEAFF; DNA: TGTGCCAGCAGTCTTACAGACAGGGGTACTGAAGCTTTCTTT
D: .; V: TRBV30; J: TRBJ1-1; size: few; CDR3: CAWRRNTEAFF; DNA: TGTGCCTGGAGGAGAAACACTGAAGCTTTCTTT